This T cell receptor beta chain was captured by sequencing in a study of cytomegalovirus exposure and HLA in healthy donors. CDR3 length equals 14 residues. Per germline, CDR1 GTSNPN and CDR2 SVGIG (reference sequence). The V gene lost 1 base and the J gene lost 4 bases, with 13 bases spanning the gap. PCR used 60 Vbeta primers and 13 Jbeta primers. Sequencing used immunoSEQ multiplex PCR; TCRdb keeps in-frame clones, though not all of them. The table has about 77,000 clones, over 65% seen once. Sequencing used PBMCs. The V gene is TRBV30, the J gene TRBJ1-2; D perhaps matches TRBD1 (6 bases). The TCR was taken from a man aged 35 to 55 in good health and CMV-seronegative. The CDR3 loop reads CAWSAQGWLYGYTF. The CDR3 nucleotides are TGTGCCTGGAGTGCACAGGGTTGGCTCTATGGCTACACCTTC.